Below are 6 T cell receptor beta chains sequenced from a single sample in a study of CD8 T cells in Susac syndrome. The authors reverse transcribed 0.5 to 1 ug RNA with random hexamers. From the immunoSEQ multiplex PCR reads, TCRdb called clonotypes with MiXCR, one entry per CDR3 protein. Of 200,000 or so distinct CDR3 sequences listed, roughly 95% are singletons. Input material: CD4+ T cells from PBMCs. The receptors come from a human donor with multiple sclerosis.

The chain employs TRBV28 and TRBJ1-1; no definite D call. Germline V gene lookup returns CDR1 MDHEN and CDR2 SYDVKM. The CDR3 extends over 13 amino acids. Trimming cost V 5 bases and J 0 bases, with 7 bases left between them. The CDR3: CASSVYMNTEAFF. CDR3 in DNA: TGTGCCAGCAGTGTTTACATGAACACTGAAGCTTTCTTT.

The rearrangement links TRBV6-5 to TRBJ2-6; D gene uncertain. The CDR3 sequence is 18 residues long. The germline V gene encodes CDR1 MNHEY and CDR2 SVGAGI. Trimming took 0 bases from V and 0 from J, leaving 12 bases between them. In DNA form, the CDR3 reads TGTGCCAGCAGTTACTCGGGCAGAAGATCCTCTGGGGCCAACGTCCTGACTTTC. Its protein product is CASSYSGRRSSGANVLTF.

This clonotype has a single count. The chain links TRBV18 to TRBJ1-5, with 8 bases matching TRBD1. From germline, CDR1 is KGHSH and CDR2 LQKENI. CDR3 length: 15 amino acids. V lost 6 bases and J lost 4; bases outside the gene matches: 8. CDR3 amino acids: CASSQGQGGNQPQHF. The DNA of the CDR3 is TGTGCCAGCTCGCAAGGACAGGGAGGGAATCAGCCCCAGCATTTT.

J is TRBJ2-3 and V is TRBV29-1; 8 nucleotides line up with TRBD1. The CDR3 covers 16 residues. V lost 4 bases and J lost 6; bases outside the gene matches: 15. Per the germline V gene, CDR1 is SQVTM and CDR2 is ANQGSEA. The CDR3 region has the DNA TGCAGCGTTGCTCGTGGGACAGGTTGGCAGGGCGATACGCAGTATTTT. Amino acids: CSVARGTGWQGDTQYF.

The V gene is TRBV13, the J gene TRBJ2-7, with 7 bases matching TRBD2. Unmatched junction bases numbered 4, after V lost 5 bases and J lost 0 bases. The V gene's germline CDR1 is PRHDT and CDR2 FYEKMQ (reference sequence). The CDR3 loop spans 14 amino acids. The CDR3 coding sequence is TGTGCCAGCAGCCGGACTAGGAGCTCCTACGAGCAGTACTTC. This sequence encodes CASSRTRSSYEQYF.

The chain joins TRBV29-1 to TRBJ2-5; 7 positions match TRBD2. This CDR3 contains 13 residues. The V gene end was trimmed by 4 bases and the J gene end by 3 bases; junction bases not matched to a gene: 5. Germline CDR1 is SQVTM and CDR2 is ANQGSEA. The CDR3 coding sequence is TGCAGCGTTGTGGCTAGCGGAAAAGAGACCCAGTACTTC. Protein product: CSVVASGKETQYF.